This entry concerns a single T cell receptor (beta chain). Its antigen is undetermined. The sample has other DNA sequences that encode this CDR3 too. The assay was immunoSEQ multiplex PCR, and TCRdb's table has in-frame clones only and misses some. The sample carries about 1.5 million clones, nearly 99% recorded once. The CDR3 runs 15 residues. Germline V gene sequence: CDR1 SEHNR, CDR2 FQNEAQ (reference sequence). V lost 0 bases and J lost 2; bases outside the gene matches: 3. The entry originates in a study of shared clonotypes between healthy human individuals. The study, taken as a whole, reports: Donors were few, which limited the genetic and exposure-history diversity represented.

The receptor comes from a man between 25 and 39 years old in good health. The chain couples TRBV7-9 to TRBJ1-1; 7 bases match TRBD1. Specimen: naive CD4+ T cells sorted from blood. Subset given: CD45RA+ positively selected. The CDR3 loop is CASSLAGTANTEAFF. CDR3 DNA: TGTGCCAGCAGCTTAGCCGGGACAGCAAACACTGAAGCTTTCTTT. Together with reference TRBV7-9 and TRBJ1-1, the CDR3 gives the full variable domain: DTGVSQNPRHKITKRGQNVTFRCDPISEHNRLYWYRQTLGQGPEFLTYFQNEAQLEKSRLLSDRFSAERPKGSFSTLEIQRTEQGDSAMYLCASSLAGTANTEAFFGQGTRLTVV.